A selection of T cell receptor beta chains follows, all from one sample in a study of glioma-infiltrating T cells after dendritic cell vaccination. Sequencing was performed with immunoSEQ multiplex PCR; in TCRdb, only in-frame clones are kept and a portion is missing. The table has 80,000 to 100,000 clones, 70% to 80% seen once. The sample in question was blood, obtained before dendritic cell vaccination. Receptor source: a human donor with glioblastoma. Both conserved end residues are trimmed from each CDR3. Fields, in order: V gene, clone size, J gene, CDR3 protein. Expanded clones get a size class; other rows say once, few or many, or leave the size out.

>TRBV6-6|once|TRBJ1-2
ASSYHQGFYT
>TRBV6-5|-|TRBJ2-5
ASSTTGGRETQY
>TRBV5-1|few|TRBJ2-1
ASKTSGDNNEQF
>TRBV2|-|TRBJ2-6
ASSGQGAGFSGANVLT
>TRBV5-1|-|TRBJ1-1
ASSLAGTGNTEAF
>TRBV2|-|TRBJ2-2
ASSPTGGPNTGELF
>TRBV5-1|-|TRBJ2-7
ASSFRTGLVYEQY
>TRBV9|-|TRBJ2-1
ASSLSTGQFYNEQF
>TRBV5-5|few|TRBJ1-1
ASSLAGQEAF
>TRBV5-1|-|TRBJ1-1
ASSLWGDMNTEAF
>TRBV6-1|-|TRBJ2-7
ASMPLVGGSYEQY
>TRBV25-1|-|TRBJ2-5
ASSQKVSGTGDQETQY
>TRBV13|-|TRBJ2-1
ASSHSLAGGSRDNEQF
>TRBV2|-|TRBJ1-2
ASRGGPYGYT
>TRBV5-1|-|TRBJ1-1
ASSADTRRNTEAF
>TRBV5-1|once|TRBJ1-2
ASSPGTGEGYT
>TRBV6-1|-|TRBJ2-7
ASILAGTGGNEQY
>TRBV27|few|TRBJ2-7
ASRSSTGNEQY
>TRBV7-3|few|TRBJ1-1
ASSNGGANTEAF
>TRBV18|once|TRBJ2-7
ASSPPTGEQY
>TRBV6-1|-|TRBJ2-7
ASSDTGGYYEQY
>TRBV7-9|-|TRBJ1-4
ASSSGQANEKLF
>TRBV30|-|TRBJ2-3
AWSRLAGTDTQY